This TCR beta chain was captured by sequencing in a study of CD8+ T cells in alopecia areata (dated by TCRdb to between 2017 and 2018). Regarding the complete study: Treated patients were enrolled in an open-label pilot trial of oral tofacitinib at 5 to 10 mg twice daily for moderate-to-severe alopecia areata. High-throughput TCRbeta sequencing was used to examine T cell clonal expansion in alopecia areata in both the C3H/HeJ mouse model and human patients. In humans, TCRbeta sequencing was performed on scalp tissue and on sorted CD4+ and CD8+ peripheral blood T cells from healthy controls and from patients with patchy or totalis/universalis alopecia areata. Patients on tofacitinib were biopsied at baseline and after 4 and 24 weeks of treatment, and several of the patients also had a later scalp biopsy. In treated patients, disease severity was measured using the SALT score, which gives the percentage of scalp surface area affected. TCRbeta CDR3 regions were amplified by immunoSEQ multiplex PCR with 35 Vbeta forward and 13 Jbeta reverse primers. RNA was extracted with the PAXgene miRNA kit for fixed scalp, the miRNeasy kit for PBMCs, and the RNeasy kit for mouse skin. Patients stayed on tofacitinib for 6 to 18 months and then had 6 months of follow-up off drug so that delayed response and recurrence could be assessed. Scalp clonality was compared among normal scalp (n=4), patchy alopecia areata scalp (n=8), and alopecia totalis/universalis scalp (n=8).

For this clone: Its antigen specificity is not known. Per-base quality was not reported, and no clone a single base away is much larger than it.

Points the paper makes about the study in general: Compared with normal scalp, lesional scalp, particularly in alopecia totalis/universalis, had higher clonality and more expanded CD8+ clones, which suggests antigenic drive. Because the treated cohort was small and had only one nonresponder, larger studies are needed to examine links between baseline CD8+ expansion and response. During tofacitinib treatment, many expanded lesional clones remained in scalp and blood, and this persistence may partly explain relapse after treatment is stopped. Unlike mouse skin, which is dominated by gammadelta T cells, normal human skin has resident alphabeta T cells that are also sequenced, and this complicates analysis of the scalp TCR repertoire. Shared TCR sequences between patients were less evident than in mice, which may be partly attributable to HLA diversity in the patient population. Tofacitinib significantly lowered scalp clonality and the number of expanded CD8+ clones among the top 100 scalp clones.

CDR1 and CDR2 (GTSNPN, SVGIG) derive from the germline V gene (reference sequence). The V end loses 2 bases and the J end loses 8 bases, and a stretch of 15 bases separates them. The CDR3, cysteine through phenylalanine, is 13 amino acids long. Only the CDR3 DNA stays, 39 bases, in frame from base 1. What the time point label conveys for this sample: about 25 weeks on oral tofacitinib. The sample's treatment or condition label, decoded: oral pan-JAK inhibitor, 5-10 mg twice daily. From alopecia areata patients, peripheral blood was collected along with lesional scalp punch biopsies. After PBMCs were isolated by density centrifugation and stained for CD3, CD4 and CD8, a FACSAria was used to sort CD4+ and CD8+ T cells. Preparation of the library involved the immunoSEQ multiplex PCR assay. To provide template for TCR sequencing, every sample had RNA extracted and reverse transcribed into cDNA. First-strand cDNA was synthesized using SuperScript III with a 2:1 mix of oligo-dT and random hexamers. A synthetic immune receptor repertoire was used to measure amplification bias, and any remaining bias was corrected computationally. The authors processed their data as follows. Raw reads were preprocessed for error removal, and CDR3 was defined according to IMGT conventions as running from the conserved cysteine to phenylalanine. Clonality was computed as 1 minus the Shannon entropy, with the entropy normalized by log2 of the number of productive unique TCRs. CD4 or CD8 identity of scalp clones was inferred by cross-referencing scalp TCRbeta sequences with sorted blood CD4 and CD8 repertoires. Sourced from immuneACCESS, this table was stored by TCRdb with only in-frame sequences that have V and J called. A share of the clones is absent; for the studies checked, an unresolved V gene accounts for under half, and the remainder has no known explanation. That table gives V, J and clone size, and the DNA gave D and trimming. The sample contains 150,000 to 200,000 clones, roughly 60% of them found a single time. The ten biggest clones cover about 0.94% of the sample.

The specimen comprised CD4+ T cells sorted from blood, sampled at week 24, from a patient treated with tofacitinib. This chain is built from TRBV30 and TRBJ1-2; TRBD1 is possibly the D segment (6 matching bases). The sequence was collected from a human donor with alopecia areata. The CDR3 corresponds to CAWSIIQGSGYTF. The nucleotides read TGTGCCTGGAGTATCATACAGGGCTCCGGCTACACCTTC.